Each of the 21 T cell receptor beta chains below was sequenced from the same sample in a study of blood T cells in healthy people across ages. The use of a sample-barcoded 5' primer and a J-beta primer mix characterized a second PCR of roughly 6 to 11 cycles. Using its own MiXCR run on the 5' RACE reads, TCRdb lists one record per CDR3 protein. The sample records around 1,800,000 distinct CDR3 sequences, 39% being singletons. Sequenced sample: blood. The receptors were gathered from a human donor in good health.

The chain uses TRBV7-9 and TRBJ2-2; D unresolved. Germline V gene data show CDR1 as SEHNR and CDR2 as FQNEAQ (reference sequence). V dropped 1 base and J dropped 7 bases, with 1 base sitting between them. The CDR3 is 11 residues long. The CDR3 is CASSLDGELFF. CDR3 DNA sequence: TGTGCCAGCAGCTTAGACGGGGAGCTGTTTTTT.

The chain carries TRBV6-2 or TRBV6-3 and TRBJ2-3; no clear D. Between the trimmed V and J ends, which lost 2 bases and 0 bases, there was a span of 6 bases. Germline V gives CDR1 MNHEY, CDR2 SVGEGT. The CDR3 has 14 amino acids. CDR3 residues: CASSYLDSTDTQYF. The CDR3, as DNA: TGTGCCAGCAGTTACCTAGACAGCACAGATACGCAGTATTTT.

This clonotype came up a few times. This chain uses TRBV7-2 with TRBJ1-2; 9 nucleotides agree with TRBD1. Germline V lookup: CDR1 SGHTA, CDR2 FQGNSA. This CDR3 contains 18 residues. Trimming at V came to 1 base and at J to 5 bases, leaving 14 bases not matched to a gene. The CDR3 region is CASSLVQGARLLGYGYTF. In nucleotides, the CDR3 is TGTGCCAGCAGCTTAGTACAGGGGGCGCGATTATTGGGGTATGGCTACACCTTC.

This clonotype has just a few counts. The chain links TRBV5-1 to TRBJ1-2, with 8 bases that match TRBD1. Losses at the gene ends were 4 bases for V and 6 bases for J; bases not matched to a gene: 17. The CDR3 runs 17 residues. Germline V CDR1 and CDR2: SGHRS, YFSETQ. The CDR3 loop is CASSLISNGQGADGYTF. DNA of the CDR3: TGCGCCAGCAGCCTTATCAGCAACGGACAGGGAGCTGATGGCTACACCTTC. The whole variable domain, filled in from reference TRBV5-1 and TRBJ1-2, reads KAGVTQTPRYLIKTRGQQVTLSCSPISGHRSVSWYQQTPGQGLQFLFEYFSETQRNKGNFPGRFSGRQFSNSRSEMNVSTLELGDSALYLCASSLISNGQGADGYTFGSGTRLTVV.

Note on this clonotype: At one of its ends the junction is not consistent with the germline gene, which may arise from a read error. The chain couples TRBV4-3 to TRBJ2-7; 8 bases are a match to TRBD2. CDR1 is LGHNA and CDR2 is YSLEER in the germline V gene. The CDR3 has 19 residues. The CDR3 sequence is CASGQDAAGTRGGPSEQYF. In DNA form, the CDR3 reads TGCGCCAGCGGCCAAGATGCCGCTGGAACGCGCGGGGGGCCTAGCGAGCAGTACTTC.

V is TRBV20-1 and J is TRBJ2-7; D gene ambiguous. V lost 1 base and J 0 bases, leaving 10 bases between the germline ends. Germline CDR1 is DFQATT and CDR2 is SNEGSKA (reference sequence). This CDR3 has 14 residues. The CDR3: CSARVRTNSYEQYF. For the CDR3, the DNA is TGCAGTGCTAGAGTTAGAACAAACTCCTACGAGCAGTACTTC.

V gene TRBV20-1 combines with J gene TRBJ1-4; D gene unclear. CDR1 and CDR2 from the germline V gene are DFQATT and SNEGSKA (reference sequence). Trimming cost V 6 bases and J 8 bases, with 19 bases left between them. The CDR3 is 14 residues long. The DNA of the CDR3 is TGCAGTGCCGCGGTCGGGGAGAAGGGCGAAAAACTGTTTTTT. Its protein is CSAAVGEKGEKLFF.

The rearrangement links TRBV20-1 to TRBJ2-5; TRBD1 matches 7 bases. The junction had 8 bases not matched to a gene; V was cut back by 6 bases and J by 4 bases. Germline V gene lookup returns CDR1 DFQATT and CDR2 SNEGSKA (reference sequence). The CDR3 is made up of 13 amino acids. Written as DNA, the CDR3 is TGCAGTGCGATAAGACAGGGCCTAGAGACCCAGTACTTC. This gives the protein CSAIRQGLETQYF.

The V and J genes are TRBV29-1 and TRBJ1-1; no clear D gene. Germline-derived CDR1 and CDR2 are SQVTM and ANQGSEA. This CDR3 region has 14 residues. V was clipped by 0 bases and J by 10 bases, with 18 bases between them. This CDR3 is CSVEDRREGFAAFF. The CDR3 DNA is TGCAGCGTTGAAGATCGGAGAGAAGGGTTTGCAGCTTTCTTT.

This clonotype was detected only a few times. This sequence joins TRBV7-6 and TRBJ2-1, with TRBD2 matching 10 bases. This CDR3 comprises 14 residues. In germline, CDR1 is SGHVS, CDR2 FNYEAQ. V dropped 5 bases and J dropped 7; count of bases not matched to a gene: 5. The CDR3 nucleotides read TGTGCCAGCAGCGAAGCGGGGGGGCGGAATGAGCAGTTCTTC. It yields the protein CASSEAGGRNEQFF.

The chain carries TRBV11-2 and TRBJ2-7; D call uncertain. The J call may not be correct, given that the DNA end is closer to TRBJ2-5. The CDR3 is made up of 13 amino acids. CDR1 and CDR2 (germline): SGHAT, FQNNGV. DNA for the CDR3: TGTGCCAGCAGCTTCACGGATGGAGAGACCCAGTACTTC. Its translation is CASSFTDGETQYF.

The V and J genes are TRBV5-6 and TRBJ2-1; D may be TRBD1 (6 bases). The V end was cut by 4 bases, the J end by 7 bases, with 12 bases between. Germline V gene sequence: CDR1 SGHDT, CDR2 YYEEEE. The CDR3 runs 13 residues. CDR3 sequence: CASSKDRGNEQFF. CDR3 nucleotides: TGTGCCAGCAGCAAGGACAGAGGTAATGAGCAGTTCTTC.

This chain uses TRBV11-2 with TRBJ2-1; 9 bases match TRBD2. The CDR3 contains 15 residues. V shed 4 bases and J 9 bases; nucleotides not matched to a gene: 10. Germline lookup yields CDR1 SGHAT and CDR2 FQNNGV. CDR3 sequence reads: CASSWGGGALGEQFF. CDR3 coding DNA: TGTGCCAGCAGCTGGGGCGGGGGGGCCCTCGGTGAGCAGTTCTTC.

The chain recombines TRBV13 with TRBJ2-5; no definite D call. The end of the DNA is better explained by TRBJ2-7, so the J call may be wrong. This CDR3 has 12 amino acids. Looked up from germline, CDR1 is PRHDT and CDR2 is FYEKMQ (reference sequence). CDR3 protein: CASRLGTYEQYF. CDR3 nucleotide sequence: TGTGCCAGCAGGCTGGGAACTTACGAGCAGTACTTC.

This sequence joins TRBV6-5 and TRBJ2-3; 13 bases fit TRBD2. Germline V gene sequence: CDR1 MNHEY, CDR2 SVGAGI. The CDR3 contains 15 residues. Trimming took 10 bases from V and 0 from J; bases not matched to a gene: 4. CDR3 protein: CATGLAGDSTDTQYF. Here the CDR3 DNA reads TGTGCCACCGGACTAGCGGGGGATAGCACAGATACGCAGTATTTT.

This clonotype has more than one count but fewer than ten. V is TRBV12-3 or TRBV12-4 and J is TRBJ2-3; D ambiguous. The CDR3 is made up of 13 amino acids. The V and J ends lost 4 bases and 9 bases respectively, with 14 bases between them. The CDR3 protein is CASSSLGVPTQYF. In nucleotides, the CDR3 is TGTGCCAGCAGTTCCTTAGGAGTACCCACGCAGTATTTT.

Here the CDR3 DNA reads TGTGCCAGCAGTTCAAACCTACCAGATACGCAGTATTTT. Translated, it gives CASSSNLPDTQYF. The gene calls are TRBV7-3 and TRBJ2-3; D uncertain. The CDR3 is 13 amino acids. Trimming removed 6 bases from V and 4 bases from J, with 11 bases in between. Germline CDR1 is SGHTA and CDR2 is FQGTGA.

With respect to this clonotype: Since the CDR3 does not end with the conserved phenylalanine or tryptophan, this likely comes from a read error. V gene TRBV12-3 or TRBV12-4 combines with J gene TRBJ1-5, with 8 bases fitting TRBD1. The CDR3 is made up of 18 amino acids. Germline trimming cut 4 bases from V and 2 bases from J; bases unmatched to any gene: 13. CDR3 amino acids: CASSSGQGGVRGNQPQHC. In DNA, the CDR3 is TGTGCCAGCAGTTCCGGACAGGGTGGGGTTCGGGGCAATCAGCCCCAGCATTGT.

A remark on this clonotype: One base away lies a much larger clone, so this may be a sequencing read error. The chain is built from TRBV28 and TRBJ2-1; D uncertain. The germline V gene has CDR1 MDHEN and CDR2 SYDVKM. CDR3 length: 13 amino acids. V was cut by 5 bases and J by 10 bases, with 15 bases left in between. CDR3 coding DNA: TGTGCCAGCAGTATCGGCGTGCACTACGAGCAGTTCTTC. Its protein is CASSIGVHYEQFF.

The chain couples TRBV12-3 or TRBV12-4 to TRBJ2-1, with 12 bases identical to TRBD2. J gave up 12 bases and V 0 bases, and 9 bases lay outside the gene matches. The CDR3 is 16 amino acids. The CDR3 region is CASSLAPSGRAHVQFF. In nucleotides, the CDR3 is TGTGCCAGCAGTTTAGCACCTAGCGGGAGGGCGCATGTGCAGTTCTTC.

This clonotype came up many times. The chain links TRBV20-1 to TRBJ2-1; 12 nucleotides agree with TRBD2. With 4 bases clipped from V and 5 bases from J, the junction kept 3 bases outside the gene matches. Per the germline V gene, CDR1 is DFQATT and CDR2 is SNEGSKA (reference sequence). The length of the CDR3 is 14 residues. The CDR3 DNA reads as TGCAGTGCTACTAGCGGGGGGGCCAACAATGAGCAGTTCTTC. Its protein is CSATSGGANNEQFF.